The TCR beta chain described here comes from a study of T cell responses to AZD1222 COVID-19 vaccine. Concerning this clone: Antigen unknown.

The study's findings and limits: Across the whole spike, CD4 TCRs peaked at regions 160-218 and 743-854. Rises in breadth and depth of Spike-specific TCRs came after two AZD1222 doses. Sampling captured repertoires only after the peak T cell response. Donors were mostly white British, more females; clonal diversity possibly underestimated.

Libraries were prepared by immunoSEQ multiplex PCR; TCRdb keeps only in-frame clonotypes and omits some of them. The top ten hold roughly 2.5% of the sample, which has roughly 100,000 clones, more than 75% seen once. The germline CDR1 and CDR2 sequences are PRHDT and FYEKMQ (reference sequence). The CDR3 consists of 17 residues. Between the trimmed V and J ends, which lost 0 bases and 1 base, there was a span of 10 bases. The V gene is TRBV13, the J gene TRBJ2-6; the D gene is possibly TRBD1 (5 bases). The sequence derives from an adult in good health. The sample here was peripheral blood, taken on day 0 of AZD1222 vaccination. The CDR3 region has the DNA TGTGCCAGCAGCTTAGGCCCAGGGTGGTCTGGGGCCAACGTCCTGACTTTC. Amino acids: CASSLGPGWSGANVLTF.